The rows below give T cell receptor beta chains drawn from one sample of a study of blood T cell repertoires in COVID-19. Profiling relied on immunoSEQ multiplex PCR, and the TCRdb table lists in-frame clones only, not all of them. Among about 160,000 clones, approximately 88% were seen once, and the ten largest hold roughly 9%. The specimen was peripheral blood. The receptors shown here come from an elderly woman with active or convalescent COVID-19. The CDR3 runs from the conserved cysteine through the conserved F or W. D genes are given only for firm matches. Clone size is shown for a subset of rows, as once, few, many or a class of expanded clone.

abundance	v_gene	j_gene	d_gene	CDR3aa	CDR3nt
-	TRBV6-5	TRBJ2-2	-	CASLRSPTGPGELFF	TGTGCCAGTTTAAGAAGCCCTACAGGACCCGGGGAGCTGTTTTTT
-	TRBV11-2	TRBJ1-3	-	CASSFRRSTGDTIYF	TGTGCCAGCAGCTTCAGACGTTCAACCGGGGACACCATATATTTT
once	TRBV3-1/TRBV3-2	TRBJ2-4	-	CASSHGGQNIQYF	TGTGCCAGCAGCCATGGGGGCCAAAACATTCAGTACTTC
many	TRBV19	TRBJ1-3	-	CASSIGDPGNTIYF	TGTGCCAGTAGTATAGGAGATCCTGGAAACACCATATATTTT
-	TRBV18	TRBJ1-3	-	CASSRRGETKNTIYF	TGTGCCAGCTCCCGACGGGGGGAGACAAAAAACACCATATATTTT
-	TRBV5-1	TRBJ2-5	-	CASSLVPGQETQYF	TGCGCCAGCAGCTTGGTTCCAGGACAAGAGACCCAGTACTTC
few	TRBV18	TRBJ1-1	-	CASSPLPENTEAFF	TGTGCCAGCTCACCACTACCAGAGAACACTGAAGCTTTCTTT
once	TRBV10-3	TRBJ2-3	TRBD2	CAISDLAGADTQYF	TGTGCCATCAGTGATCTAGCGGGGGCAGATACGCAGTATTTT
-	TRBV6-9	TRBJ1-2	-	CASSSSQEYGYTF	TGTGCCAGCAGTTCTTCTCAAGAGTATGGCTACACCTTC
-	TRBV6-5	TRBJ2-1	-	CASSYSQGTHNEQFF	TGTGCCAGCAGTTATTCCCAGGGGACCCACAATGAGCAGTTCTTC
-	TRBV19	TRBJ1-2	-	CASRKGNLANYGYTF	TGTGCCAGTAGAAAGGGGAACTTGGCTAACTATGGCTACACCTTC
-	TRBV2	TRBJ2-1	-	CASTRLYNEQFF	TGTGCCAGCACTCGGTTATACAATGAGCAGTTCTTC
-	TRBV28	TRBJ2-7	-	CASSPEGYEQYF	TGTGCCAGCAGTCCGGAGGGCTACGAGCAGTACTTC
few	TRBV3-1/TRBV3-2	TRBJ1-4	TRBD1	CASSEGTGLREKLFF	TGTGCCAGCAGCGAAGGGACAGGGCTTAGGGAAAAACTGTTTTTT
-	TRBV19	TRBJ1-4	TRBD1	CASSIPRGLVEKLFF	TGTGCCAGTAGTATACCTAGGGGGCTAGTGGAAAAACTGTTTTTT
-	TRBV9	TRBJ1-4	TRBD1	CASSASQGTNEKLFF	TGTGCCAGCAGCGCATCACAGGGGACTAATGAAAAACTGTTTTTT
-	TRBV30	TRBJ1-6	-	CAWRTGSPLHF	TGTGCCTGGAGGACAGGATCACCCCTCCACTTT
-	TRBV10-3	TRBJ1-2	TRBD1	CAISTGDHGYTF	TGTGCCATCAGCACAGGGGACCATGGCTACACCTTC
-	TRBV18	TRBJ1-2	-	CASSPPEESYGYTF	TGTGCCAGCTCACCACCGGAGGAAAGCTATGGCTACACCTTC
-	TRBV30	TRBJ1-3	TRBD1	CAWDPQGAAGNTIYF	TGTGCCTGGGATCCTCAGGGGGCAGCTGGAAACACCATATATTTT
-	TRBV12-3/TRBV12-4	TRBJ1-2	-	CASSGGVGYGYTF	TGTGCCAGCAGTGGGGGGGTTGGTTATGGCTACACCTTC
-	TRBV5-1	TRBJ2-2	TRBD1	CASSFGQGYTGELFF	TGCGCCAGCAGCTTCGGACAGGGTTACACCGGGGAGCTGTTTTTT
-	TRBV13	TRBJ2-3	TRBD1	CASSSGQGAPTDTQYF	TGTGCCAGCAGCTCCGGACAGGGGGCACCCACAGATACGCAGTATTTT
-	TRBV29-1	TRBJ1-1	-	CSISDGRTEAFF	TGCAGCATCTCAGATGGCCGCACTGAAGCTTTCTTT
-	TRBV19	TRBJ1-5	-	CASSIDLWNRVNNQPQHF	TGTGCCAGTAGTATAGATCTATGGAACAGGGTTAACAATCAGCCCCAGCATTTT
-	TRBV2	TRBJ2-3	-	CASSLPGGTDTQYF	TGTGCCAGCAGTCTACCGGGGGGCACAGATACGCAGTATTTT
-	TRBV5-4	TRBJ1-3	-	CASSLAGVHTIYF	TGTGCCAGCAGCTTGGCGGGGGTACACACCATATATTTT
-	TRBV4-1	TRBJ1-2	-	CASSAEGLGQGGYTF	TGCGCCAGCAGCGCGGAGGGGCTGGGGCAGGGCGGCTACACCTTC
-	TRBV12-5	TRBJ2-1	TRBD2	CASGLSGGANEQFF	TGTGCTAGTGGTCTAAGCGGGGGGGCCAATGAGCAGTTCTTC
-	TRBV7-2	TRBJ1-1	-	CASSLQGRSTEAFF	TGTGCCAGCAGCTTACAGGGTAGATCGACTGAAGCTTTCTTT
-	TRBV6-5	TRBJ1-1	-	CASSNTGFENTEAFF	TGTGCCAGCAGTAACACAGGATTTGAAAACACTGAAGCTTTCTTT
-	TRBV19	TRBJ1-5	TRBD1	CASSIDFTGTDKTGTQHF	TGTGCCAGTAGTATAGATTTTACCGGGACAGATAAAACCGGGACCCAGCATTTT
-	TRBV11-3	TRBJ1-1	-	CASSLGGRDLDTEAFF	TGTGCCAGCAGCTTAGGAGGCAGGGATTTGGACACTGAAGCTTTCTTT
-	TRBV5-4	TRBJ2-1	TRBD2	CASSGTAGSYNEQFF	TGTGCCAGCAGCGGTACAGCGGGGTCCTACAATGAGCAGTTCTTC
-	TRBV19	TRBJ1-1	-	CASSIRRSTNTEAFF	TGTGCCAGTAGTATAAGGAGGTCAACCAACACTGAAGCTTTCTTT
-	TRBV5-6	TRBJ1-5	TRBD1	CASSLSDRGWTQPQHF	TGTGCCAGCAGCTTATCGGACAGGGGCTGGACTCAGCCCCAGCATTTT
once	TRBV5-1	TRBJ2-2	-	CASSLGVLNTGELFF	TGCGCCAGCAGCTTAGGGGTCCTGAACACCGGGGAGCTGTTTTTT
-	TRBV7-2	TRBJ2-4	TRBD1	CASSQPTGENIQYF	TGTGCCAGCAGCCAGCCTACAGGGGAAAACATTCAGTACTTC